The clone carrying this T cell receptor (beta chain) showed up many times. CDR1 MDHEN and CDR2 SYDVKM come from the germline V gene. Unmatched junction bases numbered 10, after V lost 5 bases and J lost 4 bases. CDR3 length: 16 amino acids. The data originate from a study of early T cells in non-severe SARS-CoV-2 infection. Unique molecular identifier tags were affixed to discrete cDNA molecules. TCRdb reanalysed the 5' RACE reads using MiXCR and keeps one entry per CDR3 protein. The data show approximately 65,000 distinct CDR3 sequences, with approximately 13% seen just once and more than 12% held by the top ten.

The clonotype originates from an adult who was a healthcare worker with PCR-confirmed SARS-CoV-2 infection or an uninfected control (not recorded which). What was sequenced was whole blood. This rearrangement joins TRBV28 to TRBJ2-2; 7 bases align to TRBD2. The DNA for the CDR3 is TGTGCCAGCAGTGCCCCGGGGGGAAGTAGCACCGGGGAGCTGTTTTTT. Translated: CASSAPGGSSTGELFF. Full variable domain (rest looked up from reference TRBV28 and TRBJ2-2): DVKVTQSSRYLVKRTGEKVFLECVQDMDHENMFWYRQDPGLGLRLIYFSYDVKMKEKGDIPEGYSVSREKKERFSLILESASTNQTSMYLCASSAPGGSSTGELFFGEGSRLTVL.